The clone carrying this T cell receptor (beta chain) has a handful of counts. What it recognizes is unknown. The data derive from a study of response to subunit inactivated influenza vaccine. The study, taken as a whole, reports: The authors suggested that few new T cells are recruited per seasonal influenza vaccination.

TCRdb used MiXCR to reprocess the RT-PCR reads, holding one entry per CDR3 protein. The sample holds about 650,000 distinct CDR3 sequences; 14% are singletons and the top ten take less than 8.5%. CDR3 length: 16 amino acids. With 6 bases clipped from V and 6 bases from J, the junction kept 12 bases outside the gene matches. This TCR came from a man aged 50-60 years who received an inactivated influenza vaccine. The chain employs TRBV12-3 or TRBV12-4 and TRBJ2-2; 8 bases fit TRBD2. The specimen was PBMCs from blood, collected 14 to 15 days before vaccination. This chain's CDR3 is CASRKNRGGLSGELFF. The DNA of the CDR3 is TGTGCCAGCAGAAAAAACCGGGGGGGCCTGTCCGGGGAGCTGTTTTTT.